One and the same sample provided the 4 T cell receptor beta chains below, sequenced in a study of shared clonotypes between healthy human individuals. Measured with immunoSEQ multiplex PCR; TCRdb has only the in-frame clones, and not every one. The repertoire consists of some 490,000 clones, with over 75% occurring once and the leading ten covering roughly 12%. Sequenced input: PBMCs. The receptors originated from a woman in her 40s in good health. Some clones in this sample may be carry-over from other donors' samples.

This chain uses TRBV10-2 with TRBJ2-1; the D gene is possibly TRBD1 (6 bases). Deletions cut 8 bases from V and 8 bases from J, with 16 bases between. From germline, CDR1 is WSHSY and CDR2 SAAADI. The CDR3 has 13 residues. CDR3 sequence reads: CASLQGPDDEQFF. The CDR3 DNA sequence: TGCGCCAGCCTACAGGGCCCGGACGATGAGCAGTTCTTC.

V usage is TRBV19 and J usage is TRBJ1-1; D possibly corresponds to TRBD1 (6 bases). There are 15 residues in the CDR3. Germline V lookup: CDR1 LNHDA, CDR2 SQIVND (reference sequence). V shed 8 bases and J shed 0 bases, with 16 bases lying between them. The CDR3 sequence is CASVRGRGLNTEAFF. CDR3 coding DNA: TGTGCCAGTGTCAGGGGTAGGGGACTGAACACTGAAGCTTTCTTT.

This clone was seen only a few times. V usage is TRBV16 and J usage is TRBJ1-2; 8 positions match TRBD1. This CDR3 comprises 15 residues. With V trimmed by 0 bases and J by 8 bases, 8 bases remained unmatched. The germline CDR1 and CDR2 sequences are KGHSY and FQNENV. Here the CDR3 reads CASSQSWGQAGGYTF. As DNA, the CDR3 is TGTGCCAGCAGCCAATCCTGGGGACAGGCTGGCGGCTACACCTTC.

This chain connects TRBV5-1 to TRBJ2-2; D not resolved. Germline V gene lookup returns CDR1 SGHRS and CDR2 YFSETQ. V was trimmed by 6 bases and J by 2 bases, leaving 11 bases between them. The CDR3 totals 14 residues. CDR3 nucleotide sequence: TGCGCCAGCAAGCTGAGACCAAACACCGGGGAGCTGTTTTTT. It translates to CASKLRPNTGELFF. The full variable domain, with the rest looked up from reference TRBV5-1 and TRBJ2-2, is KAGVTQTPRYLIKTRGQQVTLSCSPISGHRSVSWYQQTPGQGLQFLFEYFSETQRNKGNFPGRFSGRQFSNSRSEMNVSTLELGDSALYLCASKLRPNTGELFFGEGSRLTVL.